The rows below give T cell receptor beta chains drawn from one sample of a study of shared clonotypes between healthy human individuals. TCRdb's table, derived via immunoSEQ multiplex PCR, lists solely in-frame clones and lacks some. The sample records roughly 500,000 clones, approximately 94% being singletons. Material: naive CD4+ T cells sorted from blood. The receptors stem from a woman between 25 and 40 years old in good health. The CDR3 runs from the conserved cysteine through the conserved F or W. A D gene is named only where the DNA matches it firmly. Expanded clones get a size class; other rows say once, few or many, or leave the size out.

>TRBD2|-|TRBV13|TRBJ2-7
TGTGCCAGCAGCTTAGGCCTCGTGCGGGGGGCCGGAAAGCAGTACTTC
CASSLGLVRGAGKQYF
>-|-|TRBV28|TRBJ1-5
TGTGCCAGCAGCCAGGGGTTAGGTAGCAATCAGCCCCAGCATTTT
CASSQGLGSNQPQHF
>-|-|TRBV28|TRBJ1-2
TGTGCCAGCAGGTCAGGGGTTCTAGACTATGGCTACACCTTC
CASRSGVLDYGYTF
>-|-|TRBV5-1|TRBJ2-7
TGCGCCAGCTGTCGGGACAACAATTACGAGCAGTACTTC
CASCRDNNYEQYF
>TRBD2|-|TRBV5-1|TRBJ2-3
TGCGCCAGCAGCAAGACTAGCGGGCGGAGGGCAGATACGCAGTATTTT
CASSKTSGRRADTQYF
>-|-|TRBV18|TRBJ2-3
TGTGCCAGCTCACAGGGCAGCTCAGATACGCAGTATTTT
CASSQGSSDTQYF
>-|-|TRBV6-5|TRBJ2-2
TGTGCCAGCAGTTACCCCGGGTTAGCTCACGCCGGGGAGCTGTTTTTT
CASSYPGLAHAGELFF
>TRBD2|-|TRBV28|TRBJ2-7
TGTGCCAGCAGTTTAAGGCGGGAGGAGCAGTACTTC
CASSLRREEQYF
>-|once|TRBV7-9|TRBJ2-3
TGTGCCAGCAGCTTAGCCCAGGACCCGTTCTTCACAGATACGCAGTATTTT
CASSLAQDPFFTDTQYF
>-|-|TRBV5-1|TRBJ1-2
TGCGCCAGCAGCCACGGTGGTGGGGATGGCTACACCTTC
CASSHGGGDGYTF
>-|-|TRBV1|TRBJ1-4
TGCACCACCTCTGGGACAGGGAGTTATGAAAAACTGTTTTTT
CTTSGTGSYEKLFF
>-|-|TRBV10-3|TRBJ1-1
TGTGCCATCAGTGAGGAGTACCGAGAGTCAAGGACTTTCTTT
CAISEEYRESRTFF
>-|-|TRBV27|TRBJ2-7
TGTGCCAGCAGTTTATCCCATCGGGACGGTCTTACCTACGAGCAGTACTTC
CASSLSHRDGLTYEQYF
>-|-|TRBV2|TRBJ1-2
TGTGCCAGGCAGGGCTTGGGCTATGGCTACACCTTC
CARQGLGYGYTF
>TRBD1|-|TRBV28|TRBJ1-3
TGTGCCAGCAGTTTTGGGACAGGTGGCTCTGGAAACACCATATATTTT
CASSFGTGGSGNTIYF
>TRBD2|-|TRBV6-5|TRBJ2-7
TGTGCCGGGGGACTAGCGGGAATATACGAGCAGTACTTC
CAGGLAGIYEQYF
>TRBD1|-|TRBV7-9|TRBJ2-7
TGTGCCAGCAGCTTGTCCGGGACAGCCTACGAGCAGTACTTC
CASSLSGTAYEQYF
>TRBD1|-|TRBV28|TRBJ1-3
TGTGCCAGCACCCGGGAGGGGGCGCGAGGAAACACCATATATTTT
CASTREGARGNTIYF
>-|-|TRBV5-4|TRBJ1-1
TGTGCCAGCAGCTTGGTAGTATTTCGGGGCCGTATTCCTGGGAACACTGAAGCTTTCTTT
CASSLVVFRGRIPGNTEAFF
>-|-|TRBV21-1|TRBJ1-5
TGTGCCAGCAGCAAACGGGGACAGCTTATGAGCAATCAGCCCCAGCATTTT
CASSKRGQLMSNQPQHF
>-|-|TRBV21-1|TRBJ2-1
TGTGCCAGCAGCCCCCGTGGGACTAGCGGGAGTGGTATCCACAATGAGCAGTTCTTC
CASSPRGTSGSGIHNEQFF
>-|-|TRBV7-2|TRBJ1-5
TGTGCCAGCAGCTCGCAGGGTAGCAATCAGCCCCAGCATTTT
CASSSQGSNQPQHF
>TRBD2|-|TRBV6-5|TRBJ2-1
TGTGCCAGCAGTTACTCGCTAGCGGGGGGATACAATGAGCAGTTCTTC
CASSYSLAGGYNEQFF
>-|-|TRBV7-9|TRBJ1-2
TGTGCCAGCAGCTTACGGAACGGTGGCTACACCTTC
CASSLRNGGYTF
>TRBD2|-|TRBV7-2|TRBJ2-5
TGTGCCAGCAGCTTCCCCGGGACTAGCGAACAAGAGACCCAGTACTTC
CASSFPGTSEQETQYF
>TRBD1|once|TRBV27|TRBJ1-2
TGTGCCAGCAGTGTCAGACAGGGGGCGGACTATGGCTACACCTTC
CASSVRQGADYGYTF
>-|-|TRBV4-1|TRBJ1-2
TGCGCCAGCAGCCAAGATAACTATGGCTACACCTTC
CASSQDNYGYTF
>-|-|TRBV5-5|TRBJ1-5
TGTGCCAGCAGCTTGGCCGGGGTACTGAGTCAGCCCCAGCATTTT
CASSLAGVLSQPQHF
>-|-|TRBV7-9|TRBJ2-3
TGTGCCAGCAGCATAACACAGGGTTCAGATACGCAGTATTTT
CASSITQGSDTQYF
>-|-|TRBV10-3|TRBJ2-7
TGTGCCATCAGTGGCGGAACAGTGGACTCCTACGAGCAGTACTTC
CAISGGTVDSYEQYF
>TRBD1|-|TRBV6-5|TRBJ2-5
TGTGCCAGCAGTTACAACAGGGGGCCCTTCCCAATGACCCAGTACTTC
CASSYNRGPFPMTQYF
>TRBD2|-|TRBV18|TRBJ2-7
TGTGCCAGCTCAGGGGAGGGAACCTCCTACGAGCAGTACTTC
CASSGEGTSYEQYF
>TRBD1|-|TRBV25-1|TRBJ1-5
TGTGCCTCCGGGACAGTGGGCAATCAGCCCCAGCATTTT
CASGTVGNQPQHF
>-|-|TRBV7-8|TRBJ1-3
TGTGCCAGCAGCTTACGGGCGGGGGGCGGCACGTTAGGTGGAAACACCATATATTTT
CASSLRAGGGTLGGNTIYF
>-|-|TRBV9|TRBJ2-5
TGTGCCAGCAGCGTAGGGGACCGCTTGGAGCAGTACTTC
CASSVGDRLEQYF
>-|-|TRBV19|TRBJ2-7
TGTGCCACCAAGCAGGGGACTGGCTACGAGCAGTACTTC
CATKQGTGYEQYF
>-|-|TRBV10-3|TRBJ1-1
TGTGCCATCAGTGAGTCTGGGGGAAGGAACACTGAAGCTTTCTTT
CAISESGGRNTEAFF